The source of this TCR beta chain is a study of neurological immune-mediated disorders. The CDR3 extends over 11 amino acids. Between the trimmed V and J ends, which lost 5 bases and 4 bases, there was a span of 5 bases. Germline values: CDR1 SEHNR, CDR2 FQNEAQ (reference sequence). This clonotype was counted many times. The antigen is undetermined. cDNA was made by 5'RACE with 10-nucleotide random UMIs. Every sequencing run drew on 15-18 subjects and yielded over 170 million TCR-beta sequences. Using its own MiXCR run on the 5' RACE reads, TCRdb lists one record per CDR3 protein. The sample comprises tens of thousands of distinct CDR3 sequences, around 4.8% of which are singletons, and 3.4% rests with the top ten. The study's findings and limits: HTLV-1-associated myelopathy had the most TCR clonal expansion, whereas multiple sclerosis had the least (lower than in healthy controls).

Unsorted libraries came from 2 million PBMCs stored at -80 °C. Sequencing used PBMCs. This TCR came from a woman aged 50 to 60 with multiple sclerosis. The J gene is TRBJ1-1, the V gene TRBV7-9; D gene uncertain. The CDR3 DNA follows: TGTGCCAGCAGCCTGGGCACTGAAGCTTTCTTT. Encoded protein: CASSLGTEAFF.